This TCR beta chain comes out of a study of spatial heterogeneity in lung cancer. This clonotype came up many times. Regarding time point: sample taken at primary tumor resection. Whole RNA obtained from tumor, nontumor lung or frozen PBMC underwent sequencing without sorting. TCRdb reprocessed the 5' RACE reads via MiXCR and lists one record per CDR3 protein. The table has roughly 91,000 distinct CDR3 sequences, around 21% seen once. This CDR3 is built from 14 residues. V trimming: 6 bases; J trimming: 6 bases; junction bases outside the gene matches: 6. Germline V gene sequence: CDR1 ENHRY, CDR2 SYGVKD.

This clonotype was obtained from a male donor with early-stage non-small cell lung cancer. J is TRBJ2-3 and V is TRBV10-3; 10 nucleotides agree with TRBD1. The sequencing used PBMCs, collected at surgery. The CDR3 protein is CAISTGTGEDTQYF. The CDR3 nucleotides read TGTGCCATCAGCACCGGGACAGGGGAGGATACGCAGTATTTT.